Below, 21 T cell receptor beta chains from the same sample are listed, as sequenced in a study of T cell responses to AZD1222 COVID-19 vaccine (dated by TCRdb to about 2021). The sample's time point label, decoded: baseline before first vaccination. Library preparation used the immunoSEQ multiplex PCR assay. The table comes from immuneACCESS by way of TCRdb, which keeps in-frame sequences with V and J called. Part of the clones is missing from these tables; in studies checked, under half for an unresolved V gene and the rest for unknown reasons. This sample comprises some 200,000 clones, roughly 88% of them detected only once. The ten top clones hold 0.99% of the sample. The input for sequencing was peripheral blood, taken on day 0 of AZD1222 vaccination. The receptors were gathered from an adult in good health.

This chain links TRBV5-1 with TRBJ2-5, with unresolved D. V shed 0 bases and J shed 2 bases, with 11 bases lying between them. From germline, CDR1 is SGHRS and CDR2 YFSETQ. This CDR3 region has 15 residues. CDR3 coding DNA: TGCGCCAGCAGCTTGGGACTCCAAAAGCAAGAGACCCAGTACTTC. It translates to CASSLGLQKQETQYF.

V and J are TRBV20-1 and TRBJ1-1; 7 positions agree with TRBD1. Germline-derived CDR1 and CDR2 are DFQATT and SNEGSKA (reference sequence). V gave up 5 bases and J gave up 7 bases; unmatched junction bases: 4. This CDR3 comprises 11 residues. CDR3 DNA sequence: TGCAGTGCTGGACAGGTCGATGAAGCTTTCTTT. Amino acids: CSAGQVDEAFF.

The count of this clone is one. J is TRBJ2-3 and V is TRBV5-4; TRBD1 is a possible D gene (6 bases). CDR3 length equals 14 residues. The V and J ends lost 4 bases and 4 bases respectively, with 13 bases between them. The germline gives CDR1 SGHNT, CDR2 YYREEE (reference sequence). The CDR3 sequence is CASSQQGISDTQYF. The DNA for the CDR3 is TGTGCCAGCAGCCAGCAGGGGATCTCAGATACGCAGTATTTT. The whole variable domain, filled in from reference TRBV5-4 and TRBJ2-3, reads ETGVTQSPTHLIKTRGQQVTLRCSSQSGHNTVSWYQQALGQGPQFIFQYYREEENGRGNFPPRFSGLQFPNYSSELNVNALELDDSALYLCASSQQGISDTQYFGPGTRLTVL.

The chain has TRBV27 and TRBJ1-1, with D possibly matching TRBD1 (6 bases). The CDR3 consists of 12 residues. Germline lookup yields CDR1 MNHEY and CDR2 SMNVEV (reference sequence). The ends were cut back, 8 bases at V and 1 base at J, with 8 bases in the middle. The CDR3 nucleotides are TGTGCCAGCTCACAGGGGAACACTGAAGCTTTCTTT. Its protein product is CASSQGNTEAFF.

The V and J genes are TRBV18 and TRBJ2-4; no firm D call. This CDR3 spans 13 amino acids. Germline loops: CDR1 KGHSH, CDR2 LQKENI. The ends were cut back, 1 base at V and 0 bases at J, with 1 base in the middle. The DNA of the CDR3 is TGTGCCAGCTCACCACTAGCCAAAAACATTCAGTACTTC. Its translation is CASSPLAKNIQYF.

This chain joins TRBV28 and TRBJ2-1; TRBD2 might be the D (6 bases). V was cut by 6 bases and J by 3 bases, with 12 bases left in between. Germline V gene data show CDR1 as MDHEN and CDR2 as SYDVKM. The CDR3 is 14 amino acids. CDR3 DNA: TGTGCCAGCAGGAACCGGGAGAGCTACAATGAGCAGTTCTTC. Amino acids: CASRNRESYNEQFF.

The chain carries TRBV5-1 and TRBJ2-2, with 11 positions matching TRBD2. Germline CDR1 SGHRS, CDR2 YFSETQ. J gave up 6 bases and V 7 bases, and 23 bases lay outside the gene matches. The CDR3 is 20 residues long. CDR3 protein: CASGFPVQEDTSGRPGELFF. In DNA, the CDR3 is TGCGCCAGCGGTTTCCCAGTCCAGGAGGACACTAGCGGGAGACCCGGGGAGCTGTTTTTT.

This chain links TRBV6-1 with TRBJ1-3; D ambiguous. Looked up from germline, CDR1 is MNHNS and CDR2 is SASEGT. V was shortened by 2 bases and J by 2 bases, with 7 bases between the two germline ends. The CDR3 has 14 amino acids. CDR3 loop: CASSERAAGNTIYF. Written as DNA, the CDR3 is TGTGCCAGCAGTGAAAGGGCTGCTGGAAACACCATATATTTT.

This clone was recorded only once. The chain has TRBV3-1 (or the pseudogene TRBV3-2) and TRBJ2-7; D is perhaps TRBD2 (5 bases). V was shortened by 1 base and J by 0 bases, with 10 bases between the two germline ends. Germline V lookup: CDR1 LGHDT, CDR2 YNNKEL (reference sequence). The CDR3 has 15 residues. CDR3 region: CASSQGPGSSYEQYF. CDR3 DNA: TGTGCCAGCAGCCAAGGACCGGGGAGCTCCTACGAGCAGTACTTC.

The J gene is TRBJ2-7, the V gene TRBV2, with TRBD1 matching 10 bases. The germline V gene has CDR1 SNHLY and CDR2 FYNNEI. V lost 5 bases, J lost 6 bases, and 7 bases stayed unmatched. The CDR3 is 14 residues long. Here the CDR3 reads CASSYRDRGSEQYF. Here the CDR3 DNA reads TGTGCCAGCAGTTACCGGGACAGGGGCTCCGAGCAGTACTTC.

This clone was seen once. CDR3 in DNA: TGTGCCAGCAGTTACTCCCCCGCAGGGGGTAATTCACCCCTCCACTTT. This codes for CASSYSPAGGNSPLHF. V gene TRBV6-6 combines with J gene TRBJ1-6; TRBD1 aligns across 7 bases. The CDR3 extends over 16 amino acids. After removal of 0 bases from V and 6 bases from J, the junction contained 5 bases not matched to a gene. CDR1 and CDR2 from the germline V gene are MNHNY and SVGAGI (reference sequence).

The J gene is TRBJ2-7, the V gene TRBV3-1 (or the pseudogene TRBV3-2); maybe TRBD1 (5 bases). CDR3 length: 15 amino acids. CDR1 LGHDT and CDR2 YNNKEL come from the germline V gene (reference sequence). V lost 0 bases and J lost 0, with 9 bases in between. This CDR3 is CASSQESQVSYEQYF. The CDR3 DNA is TGTGCCAGCAGCCAAGAATCACAGGTCTCCTACGAGCAGTACTTC.

V is TRBV18 and J is TRBJ1-1; D remains unclear. This CDR3 contains 12 residues. V lost 2 bases to trimming and J lost 7 bases, with 8 bases between them. The V gene's germline CDR1 is KGHSH and CDR2 LQKENI. The CDR3 region has the DNA TGTGCCAGCTCACCATTGAAGGATGAAGCTTTCTTT. Amino acids: CASSPLKDEAFF.

The V and J genes are TRBV6-5 and TRBJ2-7, with D perhaps TRBD2 (6 bases). CDR1 and CDR2 (germline): MNHEY, SVGAGI. The ends were cut back, 5 bases at V and 2 bases at J, with 16 bases in the middle. The CDR3 loop spans 15 amino acids. The CDR3 spells CASSPGGRGTYEQYF. The CDR3 DNA sequence: TGTGCCAGCAGTCCCGGAGGGCGGGGCACCTACGAGCAGTACTTC.

This chain uses TRBV24-1 with TRBJ1-1; D gene ambiguous. Germline V gene data show CDR1 as KGHDR and CDR2 as SFDVKD. The CDR3 loop spans 13 amino acids. V was trimmed by 0 bases and J by 11 bases, leaving 12 bases between them. The CDR3 coding sequence is TGTGCCACCAGTGATTTGGAGGGTTCGGGGGCTTTCTTT. Translation gives CATSDLEGSGAFF.

The rearrangement joins TRBV5-1 to TRBJ1-1, with 7 bases that match TRBD1. The V gene's germline CDR1 is SGHRS and CDR2 YFSETQ. The CDR3 is 12 residues long. The V segment lost 3 bases and the J segment 8 bases; nucleotides outside the gene matches: 4. The CDR3 sequence is CASSYMDREAFF. CDR3 nucleotide sequence: TGCGCCAGCAGCTATATGGACAGGGAAGCTTTCTTT. Combining the CDR3 with reference TRBV5-1 and TRBJ1-1 gives the whole variable domain KAGVTQTPRYLIKTRGQQVTLSCSPISGHRSVSWYQQTPGQGLQFLFEYFSETQRNKGNFPGRFSGRQFSNSRSEMNVSTLELGDSALYLCASSYMDREAFFGQGTRLTVV.

This chain joins TRBV11-2 and TRBJ2-5; the D call may be TRBD1 or TRBD2 (5 bases each). Germline CDR1 reads SGHAT; CDR2 reads FQNNGV. The CDR3 is 16 amino acids. Trimming removed 6 bases at V and 2 bases at J, with 19 bases between. The CDR3 loop reads CASSPRGVAVQETQYF. The CDR3 DNA sequence: TGTGCCAGCAGTCCGAGGGGCGTTGCGGTACAAGAGACCCAGTACTTC.

The genes are TRBV5-6 and TRBJ1-2; D perhaps matches TRBD1 (5 bases). The CDR3 consists of 16 residues. CDR1 is SGHDT, CDR2 YYEEEE, per germline. Trimming pared 1 base from V and 4 bases from J, leaving 17 bases between. CDR3 sequence reads: CASSLFGQGPFYGYTF. CDR3 sequence (DNA): TGTGCCAGCAGCTTGTTCGGGCAGGGACCCTTCTATGGCTACACCTTC.

By frequency in the sample, this clone is medium-sized. This chain uses TRBV6-2 or TRBV6-3 with TRBJ2-2; the D gene is possibly TRBD2 (5 bases). The CDR3 length is 16 residues. Trimming shortened V by 0 bases and J by 2 bases, and 10 bases separated the two germline ends. Germline V gene lookup returns CDR1 MNHEY and CDR2 SVGEGT. This CDR3 reads CASSYSRRTNTGELFF. The CDR3 region has the DNA TGTGCCAGCAGTTACTCTAGGCGGACTAACACCGGGGAGCTGTTTTTT.

V is TRBV7-6 and J is TRBJ1-4; 10 bases fit TRBD1. CDR1 and CDR2 (germline): SGHVS, FNYEAQ. The CDR3 runs to 15 residues. V shed 6 bases and J 7 bases; nucleotides not matched to a gene: 8. The CDR3 nucleotides are TGTGCCAGCAGTCCGACAGGGGGCGGGAGTGAAAAACTGTTTTTT. Translated: CASSPTGGGSEKLFF.

The chain combines TRBV3-1 (or the pseudogene TRBV3-2) with TRBJ1-6; no clear D gene. The CDR3 runs to 14 residues. Germline V CDR1 and CDR2: LGHDT, YNNKEL (reference sequence). The V end lost 4 bases, the J end lost 6 bases, and 10 bases lay between the germline ends. CDR3 sequence (DNA): TGTGCCAGCAGCCTTTCCGGGATTAATTCACCCCTCCACTTT. Translated: CASSLSGINSPLHF.